Shown below are 20 T cell receptor beta chains from a single sample sequenced in a study of T cell responses to AZD1222 COVID-19 vaccine. Data came from immunoSEQ multiplex PCR; TCRdb stores just in-frame clones and leaves some out. Altogether more than 80,000 clones are present, 85% to 90% being singletons, with the ten largest covering less than 6%. Here the sequenced sample was peripheral blood, taken on day 0 of AZD1222 vaccination. The receptor set was obtained from an adult in good health.

This chain links TRBV6-2 or TRBV6-3 with TRBJ1-4; 7 bases are a match to TRBD1. The CDR3 has 14 amino acids. Germline V gene sequence: CDR1 MNHEY, CDR2 SVGEGT. With V trimmed by 2 bases and J by 7 bases, 4 bases remained unmatched. This CDR3 reads CASSYDRVIEKLFF. The CDR3 nucleotides are TGTGCCAGCAGTTACGACAGGGTGATTGAAAAACTGTTTTTT.

This CDR3 is CASSQGAGGPDTEAFF. DNA of the CDR3: TGTGCCAGCAGCCAAGGGGCAGGGGGCCCGGACACTGAAGCTTTCTTT. This chain links TRBV4-2 with TRBJ1-1, with 8 positions matching TRBD1. Germline V gene lookup returns CDR1 LGHNA and CDR2 YNFKEQ. V was pared by 1 base and J by 3 bases, with 7 bases of the junction left unmatched. This CDR3 region has 16 residues.

This chain links TRBV27 with TRBJ1-1; D might be TRBD1 (6 bases). Germline loops: CDR1 MNHEY, CDR2 SMNVEV (reference sequence). The CDR3 loop spans 14 amino acids. V dropped 4 bases and J dropped 5 bases, with 14 bases sitting between them. CDR3 sequence: CASSSLAGVTEAFF. The DNA of the CDR3 is TGTGCCAGCAGTTCCCTGGCAGGGGTGACTGAAGCTTTCTTT.

The chain has TRBV11-2 and TRBJ1-1; 7 nucleotides match TRBD1. The CDR3 length is 14 residues. The junction had 3 bases not matched to a gene; V was cut back by 0 bases and J by 5 bases. Germline lookup yields CDR1 SGHAT and CDR2 FQNNGV. The CDR3 DNA is TGTGCCAGCAGCTTAGACCGCAGGGGGACTGAAGCTTTCTTT. Translating it yields CASSLDRRGTEAFF. Using reference TRBV11-2 and TRBJ1-1 for the parts outside the CDR3, the full variable domain is EAGVAQSPRYKIIEKRQSVAFWCNPISGHATLYWYQQILGQGPKLLIQFQNNGVVDDSQLPKDRFSAERLKGVDSTLKIQPAKLEDSAVYLCASSLDRRGTEAFFGQGTRLTVV.

This clone has a handful of counts. This chain joins TRBV7-9 and TRBJ1-1, with 11 bases lining up with TRBD1. The CDR3 has 14 amino acids. Germline CDR1 SEHNR, CDR2 FQNEAQ (reference sequence). With V trimmed by 5 bases and J by 6 bases, 5 bases remained unmatched. The DNA of the CDR3 is TGTGCCAGCAGCACGGACAGGGGGCGAGCTGAAGCTTTCTTT. It codes for CASSTDRGRAEAFF. The variable domain in full, completed from reference TRBV7-9 and TRBJ1-1, reads DTGVSQNPRHKITKRGQNVTFRCDPISEHNRLYWYRQTLGQGPEFLTYFQNEAQLEKSRLLSDRFSAERPKGSFSTLEIQRTEQGDSAMYLCASSTDRGRAEAFFGQGTRLTVV.

The chain uses TRBV6-5 and TRBJ1-1; tentatively, D is TRBD1 (6 bases). This CDR3 comprises 14 residues. CDR1 is MNHEY and CDR2 is SVGAGI in the germline V gene. Trimming took 0 bases from V and 6 from J, leaving 11 bases between them. The CDR3 DNA reads TGTGCCAGCAGTTACTCACAGGGTAGGGCTGAAGCTTTCTTT. Translation: CASSYSQGRAEAFF.

The chain has TRBV6-2 or TRBV6-3 and TRBJ1-6; D is ambiguous. The germline V and J ends were trimmed by 6 bases and 13 bases, with 13 bases remaining between them. This CDR3 region has 12 residues. Germline CDR1 and CDR2: MNHEY and SVGEGT. The CDR3 coding sequence is TGTGCCAGCAGCAGAAGGGCCAATCCCCTCCACTTT. It encodes CASSRRANPLHF.

This clone was seen more than once but under ten times. The chain is built from TRBV11-2 and TRBJ2-5; 7 nucleotides match TRBD2. CDR1 is SGHAT and CDR2 is FQNNGV in the germline V gene. This CDR3 is built from 19 residues. V lost 2 bases, J lost 4 bases, and 19 bases stayed unmatched. Written as DNA, the CDR3 is TGTGCCAGCAGCTTAAGGAGCTTGTCTAGCGGCCGGCTAGGAGAGACCCAGTACTTC. It translates to CASSLRSLSSGRLGETQYF.

This clone was counted only a few times. The chain links TRBV11-2 to TRBJ1-2; 9 positions agree with TRBD1. This CDR3 comprises 15 residues. J was trimmed by 3 bases and V by 5 bases; bases with no gene match: 7. Germline assignment: CDR1 SGHAT and CDR2 FQNNGV. The CDR3 bases are TGTGCCAGCAGCCCGCCGGGACAGGGCTACTATGGCTACACCTTC. It encodes CASSPPGQGYYGYTF.

The chain links TRBV18 to TRBJ1-5; 9 positions agree with TRBD1. The V and J ends lost 5 bases and 3 bases, in that order; junction bases with no gene match: 8. There are 16 residues in the CDR3. CDR1 and CDR2 (germline): KGHSH, LQKENI. Here the CDR3 reads CASSSNDRGANQPQHF. The CDR3 coding sequence is TGTGCCAGCTCATCTAACGACAGGGGGGCCAATCAGCCCCAGCATTTT.

The chain uses TRBV6-2 or TRBV6-3 and TRBJ2-1, with D possibly TRBD1 on 6 matching bases. This CDR3 has 12 residues. Per germline, CDR1 MNHEY and CDR2 SVGEGT. V dropped 2 bases and J dropped 10 bases, with 9 bases sitting between them. CDR3 nucleotide sequence: TGTGCCAGCAGTTACCAGGGGCGGGAGCAGTTCTTC. This translates into CASSYQGREQFF.

The chain recombines TRBV5-1 with TRBJ2-1, with D possibly matching TRBD2 (5 bases). This CDR3 region has 13 residues. V dropped 7 bases and J dropped 8 bases, with 16 bases sitting between them. Germline V gene lookup returns CDR1 SGHRS and CDR2 YFSETQ. The CDR3 loop is CASANDYTHEQFF. The CDR3 DNA follows: TGCGCCAGCGCCAACGACTACACCCATGAGCAGTTCTTC.

V gene TRBV5-1 combines with J gene TRBJ2-5, with TRBD2 as a possible D gene (7 bases). V dropped 1 base and J dropped 2 bases, with 15 bases sitting between them. The CDR3 has 16 residues. Germline CDR1 SGHRS, CDR2 YFSETQ. In DNA form, the CDR3 reads TGCGCCAGCAGCTTGAGGGGGGGACTCAGACAAGAGACCCAGTACTTC. Protein sequence: CASSLRGGLRQETQYF.

The chain employs TRBV14 and TRBJ1-6; D gene unclear. Germline V gene sequence: CDR1 SGHDN, CDR2 FVKESK. This CDR3 has 14 residues. Trimming took off 1 base at V and 13 bases at J, with 14 bases between the two ends. The CDR3 DNA reads as TGTGCCAGCAGCCAAGTGTATGGGTCGACTCCCCTCCACTTT. Its protein is CASSQVYGSTPLHF.

This clone came up a few times. The chain carries TRBV6-5 and TRBJ1-6; no clear D gene. Trimming removed 2 bases at V and 7 bases at J, with 9 bases between. Germline V CDR1 and CDR2: MNHEY, SVGAGI. The CDR3 spans 14 residues. The CDR3 here is CASSYVSENSPLHF. CDR3 coding DNA: TGTGCCAGCAGTTACGTTTCGGAGAATTCACCCCTCCACTTT.

This rearrangement joins TRBV5-1 to TRBJ2-2, with 7 bases that match TRBD2. The CDR3 extends over 15 amino acids. Looked up from germline, CDR1 is SGHRS and CDR2 is YFSETQ. V gave up 1 base and J gave up 4 bases; unmatched junction bases: 4. CDR3 sequence reads: CASSLRGVITGELFF. The CDR3 DNA follows: TGCGCCAGCAGCTTGCGGGGGGTAATCACCGGGGAGCTGTTTTTT.

The chain joins TRBV19 to TRBJ2-7, with D possibly TRBD1 on 6 matching bases. Trimming removed 3 bases at V and 2 bases at J, with 14 bases between. Looked up from germline, CDR1 is LNHDA and CDR2 is SQIVND (reference sequence). The CDR3 extends over 15 amino acids. CDR3 nucleotides: TGTGCCAGTAGTATGGCGGACAGTAACACCTACGAGCAGTACTTC. Translation: CASSMADSNTYEQYF.

V usage is TRBV11-3 and J usage is TRBJ1-3; the D gene is possibly TRBD1 (5 bases). Germline loops: CDR1 SGHNT, CDR2 YENEEA. The CDR3 has 13 amino acids. Trimming stripped 3 bases from V and 2 bases from J, with 5 bases between. In DNA form, the CDR3 reads TGTGCCAGCAGCTTGGGGGCTGGAAACACCATATATTTT. Its protein product is CASSLGAGNTIYF.

The J gene is TRBJ2-3, the V gene TRBV5-4; D possibly corresponds to TRBD2 (6 bases). Trimming left V 4 bases short and J 2 bases short, with 11 bases between. This CDR3 is 14 amino acids long. Germline CDR1 reads SGHNT; CDR2 reads YYREEE (reference sequence). The CDR3 here is CASSQDYYTDTQYF. The CDR3 nucleotides read TGTGCCAGCAGCCAGGACTACTACACAGATACGCAGTATTTT. The full variable domain, with the rest looked up from reference TRBV5-4 and TRBJ2-3, is ETGVTQSPTHLIKTRGQQVTLRCSSQSGHNTVSWYQQALGQGPQFIFQYYREEENGRGNFPPRFSGLQFPNYSSELNVNALELDDSALYLCASSQDYYTDTQYFGPGTRLTVL.

The V call is TRBV30, the J call TRBJ1-2; D remains ambiguous. Trimming cost V 1 base and J 7 bases, with 13 bases left between them. Germline loops: CDR1 GTSNPN, CDR2 SVGIG (reference sequence). The CDR3 spans 13 residues. This CDR3 reads CAWSGAGQTGYTF. The CDR3 DNA follows: TGTGCCTGGAGTGGGGCAGGCCAGACTGGCTACACCTTC.